This TCR beta chain was sequenced for a study of T cell responses to AZD1222 COVID-19 vaccine. Germline CDR1 and CDR2: LNHNV and YYDKDF (reference sequence). This CDR3 region has 20 residues. Trimming removed 0 bases from V and 6 bases from J; junction bases left unmatched: 17. In regard to this clone: Its matching antigen is unknown.

The table came from immunoSEQ multiplex PCR; TCRdb's copy has only in-frame clones and leaves some out. The repertoire holds approximately 110,000 clones, more than 80% seen once, with 4.2% in the top ten. Study outcomes and limitations: Repertoire sampling was restricted to post-peak T cell response timepoints. In a largely white British group with more females than males, clonal diversity was possibly underestimated.

This TCR derives from an adult in good health. The source material was peripheral blood, sampled on day 0 of AZD1222 vaccination. The chain uses TRBV15 and TRBJ1-4, with TRBD1 matching 9 bases. For the CDR3, the DNA is TGTGCCACCAGCAGAGATTTCGACTCGGGACAGGGCAGTCGGGATGAAAAACTGTTTTTT. It encodes CATSRDFDSGQGSRDEKLFF.